The T cell receptor (beta chain) under discussion was sequenced for a study of blood T cell repertoires in COVID-19. Overall study context: Both acute and convalescent COVID-19 samples were obtained from the United States, Italy and Spain. T cells, B-cell-depleted T cells, or PBMCs provided the cDNA or gDNA that served as material.

Data came from immunoSEQ multiplex PCR; TCRdb stores just in-frame clones and leaves some out. The data show 300,000 to 400,000 clones, with around 90% seen just once and approximately 2.9% held by the top ten. There are 17 residues in the CDR3. V shed 3 bases and J shed 1 base, with 21 bases lying between them. CDR1 and CDR2 (germline): GTSNPN, SVGIG (reference sequence). The receptor's source is a human donor in a cohort sampled during active COVID-19. The V and J genes are TRBV30 and TRBJ1-2; TRBD1 is a possible D gene (6 bases). Sequenced sample: peripheral blood. The CDR3 DNA follows: TGTGCCTGGAGCAAAGGGGGGGTCGCACCCTTTAACTATGGCTACACCTTC. Translation: CAWSKGGVAPFNYGYTF. The whole variable domain, remainder taken from reference TRBV30 and TRBJ1-2, is SQTIHQWPATLVQPVGSPLSLECTVEGTSNPNLYWYRQAAGRGLQLLFYSVGIGQISSEVPQNLSASRPQDRQFILSSKKLLLSDSGFYLCAWSKGGVAPFNYGYTFGSGTRLTVV.